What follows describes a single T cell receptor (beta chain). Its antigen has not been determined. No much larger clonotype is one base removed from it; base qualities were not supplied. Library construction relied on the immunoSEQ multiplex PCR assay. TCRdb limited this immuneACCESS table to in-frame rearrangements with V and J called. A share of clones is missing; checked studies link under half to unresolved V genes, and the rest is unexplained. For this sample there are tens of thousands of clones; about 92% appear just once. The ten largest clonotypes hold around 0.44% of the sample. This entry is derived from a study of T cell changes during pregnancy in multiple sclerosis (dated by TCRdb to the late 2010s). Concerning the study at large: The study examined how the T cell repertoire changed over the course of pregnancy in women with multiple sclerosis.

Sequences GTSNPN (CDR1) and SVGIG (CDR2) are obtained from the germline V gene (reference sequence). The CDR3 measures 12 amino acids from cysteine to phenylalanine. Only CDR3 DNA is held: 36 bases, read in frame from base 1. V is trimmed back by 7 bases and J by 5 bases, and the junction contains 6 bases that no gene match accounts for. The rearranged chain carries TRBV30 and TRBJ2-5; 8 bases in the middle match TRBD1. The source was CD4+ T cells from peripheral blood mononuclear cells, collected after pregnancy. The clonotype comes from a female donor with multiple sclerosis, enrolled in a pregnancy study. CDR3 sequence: CASDRGGETQYF. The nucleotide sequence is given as TGTGCCTCTGACAGGGGCGGCGAGACCCAGTACTTC.